The sequence of this T cell receptor beta chain was determined in a study of vaccination and CD4 T cells after COVID-19. In regard to this clonotype: Its antigen remains unknown.

Noted treatment: approximately nine-day PBMC culture with coronavirus spike peptide pools or control peptides (ViraFEST assay). From the unexposed donor, CD4+ T cells were collected ahead of the COVID-19 pandemic (2011-2018). Half the medium was exchanged for fresh IL-2 medium on days 3 and 7. Whenever cell numbers allowed, CD4+ T cells from unexposed donors were probed with SARS-CoV-2 S/N and four cold-coronavirus spikes. The germline V and J ends were trimmed by 5 bases and 1 base, with 18 bases remaining between them. This CDR3 has 16 residues. Germline values: CDR1 SGHTA, CDR2 FQGTGA. Once obtained from cultured CD4+ T cells, the DNA was sequenced using the Oncomine TCR Beta short-read assay. Cultured CD4+ T cells yielded the extracted genomic DNA. TCRdb re-called the PCR reads through MiXCR, storing one row per CDR3 protein. The table shows roughly 6,800 distinct CDR3 sequences, with around 35% occurring only once.

Whole-study results and caveats: When vaccine-specific clones from convalescent patients were examined, 304 of 307 were spike mono-reactive.

The clonotype was recovered from a human donor in good health. The sample consisted of CD4+ T cells from blood, cultured in vitro. The chain recombines TRBV7-3 with TRBJ2-7, with D tentatively TRBD2 (6 bases). CDR3 sequence (DNA): TGTGCCAGCAGCCCCCATGGGGGACTCCTTTCCTACGAGCAGTACTTC. Protein product: CASSPHGGLLSYEQYF.